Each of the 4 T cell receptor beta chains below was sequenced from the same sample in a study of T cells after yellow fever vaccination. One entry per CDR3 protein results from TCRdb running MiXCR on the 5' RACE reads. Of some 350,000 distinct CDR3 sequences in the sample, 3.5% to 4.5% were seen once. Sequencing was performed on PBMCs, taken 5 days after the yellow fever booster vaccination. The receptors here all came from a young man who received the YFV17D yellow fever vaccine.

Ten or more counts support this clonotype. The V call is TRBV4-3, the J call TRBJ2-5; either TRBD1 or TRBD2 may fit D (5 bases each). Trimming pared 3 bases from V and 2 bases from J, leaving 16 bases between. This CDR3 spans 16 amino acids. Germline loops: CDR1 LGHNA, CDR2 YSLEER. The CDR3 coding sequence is TGCGCCAGCAGCCAGGGCCCCGGGGCAGGGCAAGAGACCCAGTACTTC. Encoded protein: CASSQGPGAGQETQYF.

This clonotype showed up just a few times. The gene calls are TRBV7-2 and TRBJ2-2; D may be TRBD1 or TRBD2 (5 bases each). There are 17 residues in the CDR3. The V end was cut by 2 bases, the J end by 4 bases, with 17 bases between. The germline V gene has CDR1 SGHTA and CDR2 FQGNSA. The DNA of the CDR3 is TGTGCCAGCAGCTTAATGAATGAGGGGAGTTTCACCGGGGAGCTGTTTTTT. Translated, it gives CASSLMNEGSFTGELFF.

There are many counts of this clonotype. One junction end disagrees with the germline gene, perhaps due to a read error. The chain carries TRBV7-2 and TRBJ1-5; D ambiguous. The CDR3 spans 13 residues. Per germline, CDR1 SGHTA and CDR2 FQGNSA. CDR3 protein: CASSLVGNRPQHF. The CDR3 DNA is TGTGCCAGCAGCTTAGTGGGTAATCGGCCCCAGCATTTT.

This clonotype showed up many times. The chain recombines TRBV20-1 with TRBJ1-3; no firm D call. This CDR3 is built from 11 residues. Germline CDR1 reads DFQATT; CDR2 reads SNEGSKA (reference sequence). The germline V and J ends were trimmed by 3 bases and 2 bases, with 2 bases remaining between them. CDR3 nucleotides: TGCAGTGCTAGTCCTGGAAACACCATATATTTT. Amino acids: CSASPGNTIYF.